The rows below give T cell receptor beta chains drawn from one sample of a study of blood T cell repertoires in COVID-19. Profiled with immunoSEQ multiplex PCR; TCRdb holds only in-frame clones, not every one. The profile shows approximately 89,000 clones, 87% of them singletons. The sequenced material came from peripheral blood. The receptors shown here come from a man aged 65 to 79 with acute or convalescent COVID-19. Each CDR3 is given with its conserved first and last residue. Clone size appears in some rows only: once, few, many, or a class for an expanded clone.

>TRBV5-1|-
CASSLRGPETQYF
>TRBV18|-
CASQGQSSEGYTF
>TRBV6-6|-
CASSYVANTEAFF
>TRBV10-3|-
CAISVAGESGDTQYF
>TRBV5-1|few
CASSPFRQGDGYTF
>TRBV4-2|-
CASSQKGAGGNTGELFF
>TRBV6-6|-
CASNGKGLGSNQPQHF
>TRBV28|-
CASSLPGIQAEKLFF
>TRBV18|-
CASSPSGDRANSPLHF
>TRBV3-1/TRBV3-2|-
CASSQVVGLAGDVETQYF
>TRBV4-1|-
CASRQRLNTEAFF
>TRBV5-5|once
CASSLPGTGRYGYTF
>TRBV5-1|-
CASSRRDSVGEKLFF
>TRBV24-1|-
CATSETGGLDTQYF
>TRBV29-1|-
CSVGQALNTEAFF
>TRBV29-1|-
CSGHDRVGGYTF
>TRBV5-1|-
CASSRSGQDNQPQHF
>TRBV9|once
CASSVVGREEQFF
>TRBV10-1|-
CASSRTSGSTDTQYF
>TRBV7-2|-
CASSLEVYPNTGELFF
>TRBV28|-
CASSPPGTAGRAFF
>TRBV5-4|-
CASSLGGKRGELFF
>TRBV24-1|-
CATRSVEGETQYF
>TRBV11-1|-
CASSQVTGSYGYTF
>TRBV28|-
CASSFASLHYEQYF
>TRBV12-3/TRBV12-4|-
CASRIGQLYGYTF
>TRBV2|-
CASSEAGPSSPLHF
>TRBV2|-
CASRPAGGREKLFF
>TRBV4-1|-
CASSQGIRGKYGYTF
>TRBV12-3/TRBV12-4|-
CASRAGNEKLFF
>TRBV2|once
CASRAGQTSNQPQHF
>TRBV4-2|-
CASSQTPGTGSTPPSGNTIYF
>TRBV5-1|-
CASRPGHSTGELFF
>TRBV6-5|once
CASSYSEGAYNEQFF
>TRBV6-5|-
CASHQGAILHF
>TRBV29-1|-
CSAVGTGDTGELFF
>TRBV6-5|-
CASSRSGGRQFF
>TRBV9|-
CASSVVLAERTEAFF
>TRBV20-1|once
CSHRAGNTIYF
>TRBV28|-
CASRTPGVSYEQYF